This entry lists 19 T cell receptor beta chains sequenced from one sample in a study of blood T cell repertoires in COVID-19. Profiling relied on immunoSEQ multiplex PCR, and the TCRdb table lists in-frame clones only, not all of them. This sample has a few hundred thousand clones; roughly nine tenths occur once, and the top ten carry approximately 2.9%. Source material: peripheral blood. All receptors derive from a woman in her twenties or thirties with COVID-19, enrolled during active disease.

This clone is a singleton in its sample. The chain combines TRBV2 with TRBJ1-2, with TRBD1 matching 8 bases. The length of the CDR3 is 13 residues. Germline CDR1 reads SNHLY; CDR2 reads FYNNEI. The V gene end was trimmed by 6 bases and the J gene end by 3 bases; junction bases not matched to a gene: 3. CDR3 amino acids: CASRLTGDYGYTF. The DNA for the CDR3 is TGTGCCAGCAGGCTGACAGGGGACTATGGCTACACCTTC.

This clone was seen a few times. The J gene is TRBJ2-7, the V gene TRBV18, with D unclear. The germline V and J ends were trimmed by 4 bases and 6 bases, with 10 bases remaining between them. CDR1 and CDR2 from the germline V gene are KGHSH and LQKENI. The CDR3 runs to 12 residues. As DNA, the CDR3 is TGTGCCAGCTCACTCCCTGCGCTCGAGCAGTACTTC. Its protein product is CASSLPALEQYF.

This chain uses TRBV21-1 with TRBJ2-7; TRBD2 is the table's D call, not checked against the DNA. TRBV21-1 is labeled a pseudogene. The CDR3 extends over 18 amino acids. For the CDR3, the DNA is TGTGCCAGCAAACTGAATGGGCCGGGAGGACAGCTAACCTACGAGCAGTACTTC. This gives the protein CASKLNGPGGQLTYEQYF.

This chain's CDR3 is CASSLVGGFKNIQYF. CDR3 bases: TGTGCCAGCAGCTTAGTGGGGGGTTTCAAAAACATTCAGTACTTC. V and J are TRBV7-9 and TRBJ2-4, with a tentative D call TRBD2 (6 bases). The germline V and J ends were trimmed by 1 base and 3 bases, with 10 bases remaining between them. Germline loops: CDR1 SEHNR, CDR2 FQNEAQ (reference sequence). CDR3 size: 15 residues. The full variable domain, with the rest looked up from reference TRBV7-9 and TRBJ2-4, is DTGVSQNPRHKITKRGQNVTFRCDPISEHNRLYWYRQTLGQGPEFLTYFQNEAQLEKSRLLSDRFSAERPKGSFSTLEIQRTEQGDSAMYLCASSLVGGFKNIQYFGAGTRLSVL.

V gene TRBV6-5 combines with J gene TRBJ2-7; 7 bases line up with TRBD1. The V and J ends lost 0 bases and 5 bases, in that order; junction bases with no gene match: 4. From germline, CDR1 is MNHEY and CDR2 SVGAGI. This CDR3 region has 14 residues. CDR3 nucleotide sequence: TGTGCCAGCAGTTACTCTCGGGACAGCCACGAGCAGTACTTC. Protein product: CASSYSRDSHEQYF.

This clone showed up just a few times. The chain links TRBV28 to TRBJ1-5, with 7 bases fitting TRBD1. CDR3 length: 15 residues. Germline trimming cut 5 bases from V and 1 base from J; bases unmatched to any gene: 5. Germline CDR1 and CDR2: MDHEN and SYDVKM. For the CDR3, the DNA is TGTGCCAGCAGTCGGACAGGTTCAAGCAATCAGCCCCAGCATTTT. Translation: CASSRTGSSNQPQHF.

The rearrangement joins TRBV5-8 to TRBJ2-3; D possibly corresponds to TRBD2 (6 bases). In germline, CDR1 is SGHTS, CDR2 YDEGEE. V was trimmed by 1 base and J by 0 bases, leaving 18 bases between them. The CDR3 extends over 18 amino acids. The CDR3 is CASSLRWGGGASTDTQYF. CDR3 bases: TGTGCCAGCAGCTTGAGATGGGGTGGCGGGGCAAGCACAGATACGCAGTATTTT. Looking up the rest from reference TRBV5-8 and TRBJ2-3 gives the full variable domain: EAGVTQSPTHLIKTRGQQATLRCSPISGHTSVYWYQQALGLGLQFLLWYDEGEERNRGNFPPRFSGRQFPNYSSELNVNALELEDSALYLCASSLRWGGGASTDTQYFGPGTRLTVL.

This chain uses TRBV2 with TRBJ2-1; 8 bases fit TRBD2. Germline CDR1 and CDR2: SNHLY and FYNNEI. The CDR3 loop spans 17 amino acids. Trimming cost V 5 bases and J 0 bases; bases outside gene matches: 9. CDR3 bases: TGTGCCAGCAGTCCTCCGGGACTAGTCCGCTCCTACAATGAGCAGTTCTTC. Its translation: CASSPPGLVRSYNEQFF.

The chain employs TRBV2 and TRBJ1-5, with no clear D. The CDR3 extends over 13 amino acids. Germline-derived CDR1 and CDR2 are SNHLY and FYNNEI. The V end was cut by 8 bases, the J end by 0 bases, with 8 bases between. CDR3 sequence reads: CASLRDSNQPQHF. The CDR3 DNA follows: TGTGCCAGCCTACGGGATAGCAATCAGCCCCAGCATTTT.

CDR3 in DNA: TGTGCCAGCAGTGACGGGACTAGCGGGAGGAAGACCTACGAGCAGTACTTC. Its protein product is CASSDGTSGRKTYEQYF. This sequence joins TRBV2 and TRBJ2-7; TRBD2 agrees at 15 bases. Looked up from germline, CDR1 is SNHLY and CDR2 is FYNNEI. The CDR3 loop spans 17 amino acids. The J segment lost 2 bases and the V segment lost 3 bases, leaving 5 bases of the junction unmatched.

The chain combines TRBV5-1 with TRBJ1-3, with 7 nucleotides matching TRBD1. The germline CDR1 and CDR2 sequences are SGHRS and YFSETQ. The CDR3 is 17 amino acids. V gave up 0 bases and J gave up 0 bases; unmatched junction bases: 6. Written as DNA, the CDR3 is TGCGCCAGCAGCTTGGAGCAGGGGGGAAACTCTGGAAACACCATATATTTT. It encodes CASSLEQGGNSGNTIYF.

The CDR3 DNA reads as TGTGCCAGCAGCTTTCTACAGGGAAATGGCTACACCTTC. Translated, it gives CASSFLQGNGYTF. The J gene is TRBJ1-2, the V gene TRBV11-2; weak D call: TRBD1 (6 bases). Trimming left V 3 bases short and J 6 bases short, with 11 bases between. CDR3 size: 13 residues. In germline, CDR1 is SGHAT, CDR2 FQNNGV.

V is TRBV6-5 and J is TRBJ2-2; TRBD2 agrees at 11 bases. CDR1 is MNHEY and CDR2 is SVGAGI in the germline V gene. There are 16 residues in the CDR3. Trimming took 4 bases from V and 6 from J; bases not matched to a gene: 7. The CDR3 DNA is TGTGCCAGCAGTTGGCTAGCGGGAGGCCGATCCGGGGAGCTGTTTTTT. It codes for CASSWLAGGRSGELFF.

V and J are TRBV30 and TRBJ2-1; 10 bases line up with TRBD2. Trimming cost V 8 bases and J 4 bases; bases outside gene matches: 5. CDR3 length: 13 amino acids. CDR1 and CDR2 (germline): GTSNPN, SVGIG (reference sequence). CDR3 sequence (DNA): TGTGCCGAGGGACTAGCGAATTACAATGAGCAGTTCTTC. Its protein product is CAEGLANYNEQFF. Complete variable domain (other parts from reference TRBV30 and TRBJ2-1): SQTIHQWPATLVQPVGSPLSLECTVEGTSNPNLYWYRQAAGRGLQLLFYSVGIGQISSEVPQNLSASRPQDRQFILSSKKLLLSDSGFYLCAEGLANYNEQFFGPGTRLTVL.

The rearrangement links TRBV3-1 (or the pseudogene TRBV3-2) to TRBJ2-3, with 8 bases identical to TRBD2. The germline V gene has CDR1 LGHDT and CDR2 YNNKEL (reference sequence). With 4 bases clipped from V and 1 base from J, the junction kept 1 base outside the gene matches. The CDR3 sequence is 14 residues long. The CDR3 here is CASSPAGGTDTQYF. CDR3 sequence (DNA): TGTGCCAGCAGCCCAGCGGGAGGCACAGATACGCAGTATTTT.

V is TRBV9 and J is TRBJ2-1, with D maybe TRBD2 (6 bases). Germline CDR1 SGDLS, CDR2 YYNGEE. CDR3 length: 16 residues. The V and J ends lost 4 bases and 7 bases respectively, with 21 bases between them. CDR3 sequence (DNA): TGTGCCAGCAGCTCTCGGGACTTTCAAATGAGTAATGAGCAGTTCTTC. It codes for CASSSRDFQMSNEQFF.

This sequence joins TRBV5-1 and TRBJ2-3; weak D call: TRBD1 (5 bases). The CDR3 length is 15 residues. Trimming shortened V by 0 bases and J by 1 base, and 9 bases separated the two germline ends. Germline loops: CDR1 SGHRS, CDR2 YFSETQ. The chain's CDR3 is CASSLGGTGTDTQYF. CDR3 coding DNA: TGCGCCAGCAGCTTGGGGGGCACAGGCACAGATACGCAGTATTTT.

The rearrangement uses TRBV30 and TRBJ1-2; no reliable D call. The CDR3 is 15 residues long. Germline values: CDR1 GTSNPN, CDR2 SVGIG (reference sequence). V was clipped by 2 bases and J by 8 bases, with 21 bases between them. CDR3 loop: CAWSPSSSPPGGYTF. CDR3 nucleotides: TGTGCCTGGAGTCCCTCCAGCAGCCCTCCGGGGGGCTACACCTTC.

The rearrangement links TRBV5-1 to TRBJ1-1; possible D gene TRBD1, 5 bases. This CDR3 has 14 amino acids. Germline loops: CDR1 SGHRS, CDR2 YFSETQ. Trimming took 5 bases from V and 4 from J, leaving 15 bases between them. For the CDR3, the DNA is TGCGCCAGCAGTCCAGGGCCCGGGGGCACTGAAGCTTTCTTT. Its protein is CASSPGPGGTEAFF.